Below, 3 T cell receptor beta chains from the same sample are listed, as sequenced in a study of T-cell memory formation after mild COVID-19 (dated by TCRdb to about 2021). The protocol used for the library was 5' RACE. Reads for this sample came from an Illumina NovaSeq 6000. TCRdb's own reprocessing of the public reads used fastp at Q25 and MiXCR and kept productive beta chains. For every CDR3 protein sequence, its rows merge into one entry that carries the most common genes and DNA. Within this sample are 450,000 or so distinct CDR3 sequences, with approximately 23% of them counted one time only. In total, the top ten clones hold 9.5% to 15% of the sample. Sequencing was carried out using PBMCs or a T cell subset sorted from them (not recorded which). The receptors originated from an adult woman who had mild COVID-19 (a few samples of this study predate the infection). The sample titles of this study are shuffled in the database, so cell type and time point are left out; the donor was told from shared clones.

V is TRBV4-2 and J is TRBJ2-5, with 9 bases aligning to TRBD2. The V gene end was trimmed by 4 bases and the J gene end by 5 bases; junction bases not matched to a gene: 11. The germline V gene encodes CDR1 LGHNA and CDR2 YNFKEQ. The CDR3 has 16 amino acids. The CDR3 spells CASSPFTAGGRETQYF. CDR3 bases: TGTGCCAGCAGCCCGTTCACAGCGGGAGGACGTGAGACCCAGTACTTC.

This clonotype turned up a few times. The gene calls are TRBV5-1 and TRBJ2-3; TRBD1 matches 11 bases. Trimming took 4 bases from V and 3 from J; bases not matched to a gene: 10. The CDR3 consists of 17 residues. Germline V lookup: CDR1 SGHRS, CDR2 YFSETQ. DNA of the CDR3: TGCGCCAGCAGCCACGGACAGGGGGCCCATCGAACAGATACGCAGTATTTT. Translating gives CASSHGQGAHRTDTQYF.

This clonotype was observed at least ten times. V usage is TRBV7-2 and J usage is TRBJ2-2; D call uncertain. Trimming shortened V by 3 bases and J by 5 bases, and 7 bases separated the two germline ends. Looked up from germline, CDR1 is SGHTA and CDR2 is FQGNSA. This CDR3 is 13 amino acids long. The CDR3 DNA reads TGTGCCAGCAGCTTGGCTAGGACCGGGGAGCTGTTTTTT. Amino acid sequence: CASSLARTGELFF.